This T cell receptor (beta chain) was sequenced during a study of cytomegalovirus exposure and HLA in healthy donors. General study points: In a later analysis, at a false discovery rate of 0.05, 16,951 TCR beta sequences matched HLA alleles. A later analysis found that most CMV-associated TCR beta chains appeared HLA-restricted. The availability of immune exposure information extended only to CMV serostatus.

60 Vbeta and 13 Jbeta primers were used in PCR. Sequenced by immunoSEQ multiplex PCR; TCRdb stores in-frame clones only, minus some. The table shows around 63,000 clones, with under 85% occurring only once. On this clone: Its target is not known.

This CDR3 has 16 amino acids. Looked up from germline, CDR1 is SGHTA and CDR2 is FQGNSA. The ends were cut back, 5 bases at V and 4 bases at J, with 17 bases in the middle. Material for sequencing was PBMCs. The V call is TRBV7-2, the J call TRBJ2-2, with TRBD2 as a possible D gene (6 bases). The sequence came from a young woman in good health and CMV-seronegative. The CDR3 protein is CASSPLRLEVTGELFF. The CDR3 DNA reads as TGTGCCAGCAGCCCTTTGAGACTAGAGGTCACCGGGGAGCTGTTTTTT.